Listed here is a single T cell receptor (beta chain). The sample is drawn from a study of CD8 T cells in Susac syndrome. The RNA, roughly 0.5 to 1 ug, was put through reverse transcription using random hexamers. TCRdb used MiXCR to reprocess the immunoSEQ multiplex PCR reads, holding one entry per CDR3 protein. The profile shows hundreds of thousands of distinct CDR3 sequences, 80% to 95% of them singletons. The length of the CDR3 is 11 residues. Trimming took off 5 bases at V and 9 bases at J, with 8 bases between the two ends. CDR1 and CDR2 (germline): LGHNT, FRNRAP. This TCR was sampled from a human donor with multiple sclerosis. Sequenced material: CD4+ T cells from PBMCs. V gene TRBV12-5 combines with J gene TRBJ2-4; D remains unclear. The CDR3 loop is CASGDPPIQYF. As DNA, the CDR3 is TGTGCTAGTGGTGATCCCCCCATTCAGTACTTC.